This TCR beta chain stems from a study of blood T cell repertoires in COVID-19. About the study: Sites in the United States, Italy and Spain provided acute and convalescent COVID-19 samples. PBMCs, B-cell-depleted T cells, or T cells provided the cDNA or gDNA that made up the material.

In the original workflow: Amplification of reference gene primers was used by the study to estimate nucleated cell counts. Using immunoSEQ multiplex PCR, the repertoire was profiled, and TCRdb retains in-frame clones only, with some absent. The DNA gave D and trimming, while V, J and clone size come from that table. The sample includes roughly 30,000 clones, around four fifths of them seen just once. Per germline, CDR1 DFQATT and CDR2 SNEGSKA (reference sequence). The CDR3 sequence is 15 residues long. V lost 3 bases to trimming and J lost 4 bases, with 17 bases between them. The rearrangement links TRBV20-1 to TRBJ2-3; TRBD2 is a possible D gene (6 bases). This sequence was found in a woman aged 60-75 years with acute or convalescent COVID-19. Sequencing was performed on peripheral blood. The CDR3 reads CSASSWAGGADTQYF. CDR3 bases: TGCAGTGCTAGTTCGTGGGCCGGGGGAGCAGATACGCAGTATTTT.